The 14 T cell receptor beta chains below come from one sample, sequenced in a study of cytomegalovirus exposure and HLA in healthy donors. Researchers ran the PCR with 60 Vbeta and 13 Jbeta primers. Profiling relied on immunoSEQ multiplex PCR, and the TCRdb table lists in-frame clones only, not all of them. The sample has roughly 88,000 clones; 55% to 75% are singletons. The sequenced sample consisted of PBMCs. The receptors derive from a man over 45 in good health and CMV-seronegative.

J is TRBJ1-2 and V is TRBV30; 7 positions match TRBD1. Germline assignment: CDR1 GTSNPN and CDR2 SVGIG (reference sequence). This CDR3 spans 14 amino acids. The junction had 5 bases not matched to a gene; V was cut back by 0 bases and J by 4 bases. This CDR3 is CAWSVGGGSYGYTF. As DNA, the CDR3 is TGTGCCTGGAGTGTAGGAGGGGGCTCCTATGGCTACACCTTC.

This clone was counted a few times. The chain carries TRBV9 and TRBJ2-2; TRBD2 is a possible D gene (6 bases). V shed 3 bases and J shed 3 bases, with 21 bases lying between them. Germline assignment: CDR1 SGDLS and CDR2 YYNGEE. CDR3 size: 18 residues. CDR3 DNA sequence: TGTGCCAGCAGCGCAATTGATCGGGGCGCGGGGTACACCGGGGAGCTGTTTTTT. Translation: CASSAIDRGAGYTGELFF.

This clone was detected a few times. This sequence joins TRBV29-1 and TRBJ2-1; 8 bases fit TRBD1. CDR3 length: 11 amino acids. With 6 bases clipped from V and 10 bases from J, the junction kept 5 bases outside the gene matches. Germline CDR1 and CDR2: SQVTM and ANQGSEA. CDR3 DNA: TGCAGCGTGGCGACAGGGGACGAGCAGTTCTTC. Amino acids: CSVATGDEQFF.

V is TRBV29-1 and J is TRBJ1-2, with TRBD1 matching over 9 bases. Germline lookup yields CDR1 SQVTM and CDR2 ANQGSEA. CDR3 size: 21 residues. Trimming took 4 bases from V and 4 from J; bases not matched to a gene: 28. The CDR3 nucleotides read TGCAGCGTTGCCGGAGACCGGGACAGGGAGAGGGGTAGGGAGAGGGGCTATGGCTACACCTTC. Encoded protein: CSVAGDRDRERGRERGYGYTF.

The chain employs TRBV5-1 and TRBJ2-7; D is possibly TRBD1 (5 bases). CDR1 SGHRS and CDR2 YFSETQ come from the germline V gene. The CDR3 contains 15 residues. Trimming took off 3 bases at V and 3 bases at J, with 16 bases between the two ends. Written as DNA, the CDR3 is TGCGCCAGCAGCTCCGCAGGGTCGACATACTACGAGCAGTACTTC. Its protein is CASSSAGSTYYEQYF.

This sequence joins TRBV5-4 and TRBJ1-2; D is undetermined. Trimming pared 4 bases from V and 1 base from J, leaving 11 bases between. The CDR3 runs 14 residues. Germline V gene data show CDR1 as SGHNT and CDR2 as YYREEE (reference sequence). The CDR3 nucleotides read TGTGCCAGCAGCCAACACAGTGTTAACTATGGCTACACCTTC. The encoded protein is CASSQHSVNYGYTF.

DNA for the CDR3: TGTGCCAGCAGTTACCCCCTCACCGGGGAGCTGTTTTTT. Translating it yields CASSYPLTGELFF. V is TRBV6-6 and J is TRBJ2-2; D remains unclear. V was trimmed by 2 bases and J by 4 bases, leaving 5 bases between them. From germline, CDR1 is MNHNY and CDR2 SVGAGI (reference sequence). CDR3 size: 13 residues.

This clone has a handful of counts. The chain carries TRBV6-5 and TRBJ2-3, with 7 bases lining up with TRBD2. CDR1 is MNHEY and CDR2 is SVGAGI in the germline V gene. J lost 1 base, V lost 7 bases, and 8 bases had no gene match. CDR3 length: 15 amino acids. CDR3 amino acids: CASNRLGGGTDTQYF. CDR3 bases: TGTGCCAGCAATCGGCTGGGGGGGGGCACAGATACGCAGTATTTT.

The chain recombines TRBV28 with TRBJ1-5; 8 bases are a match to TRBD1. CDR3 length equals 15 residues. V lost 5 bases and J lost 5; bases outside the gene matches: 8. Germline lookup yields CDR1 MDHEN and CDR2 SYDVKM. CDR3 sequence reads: CASSPTGEGDQPQHF. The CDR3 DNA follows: TGTGCCAGCAGTCCGACAGGGGAAGGGGATCAGCCCCAGCATTTT. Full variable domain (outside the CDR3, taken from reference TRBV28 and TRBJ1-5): DVKVTQSSRYLVKRTGEKVFLECVQDMDHENMFWYRQDPGLGLRLIYFSYDVKMKEKGDIPEGYSVSREKKERFSLILESASTNQTSMYLCASSPTGEGDQPQHFGDGTRLSIL.

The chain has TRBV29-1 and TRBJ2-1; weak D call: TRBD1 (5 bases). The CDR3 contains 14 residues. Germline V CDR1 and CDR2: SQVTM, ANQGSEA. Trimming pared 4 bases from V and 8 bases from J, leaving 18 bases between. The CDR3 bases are TGCAGCGTTGGTTCGGCCGAGTGGGGCCATGAGCAGTTCTTC. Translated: CSVGSAEWGHEQFF.

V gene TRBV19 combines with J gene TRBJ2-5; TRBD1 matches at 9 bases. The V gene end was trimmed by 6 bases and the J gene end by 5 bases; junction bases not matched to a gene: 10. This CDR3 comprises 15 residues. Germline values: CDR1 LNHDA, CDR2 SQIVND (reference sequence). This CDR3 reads CASRSQQGARETQYF. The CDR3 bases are TGTGCCAGTAGAAGCCAACAGGGGGCAAGGGAGACCCAGTACTTC.

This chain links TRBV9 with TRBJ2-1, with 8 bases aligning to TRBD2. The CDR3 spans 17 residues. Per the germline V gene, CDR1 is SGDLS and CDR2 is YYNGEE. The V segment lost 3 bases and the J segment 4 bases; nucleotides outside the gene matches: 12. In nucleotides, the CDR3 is TGTGCCAGCAGCGCGGGCCCCTCAAGCGGGAGATACAATGAGCAGTTCTTC. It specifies CASSAGPSSGRYNEQFF.

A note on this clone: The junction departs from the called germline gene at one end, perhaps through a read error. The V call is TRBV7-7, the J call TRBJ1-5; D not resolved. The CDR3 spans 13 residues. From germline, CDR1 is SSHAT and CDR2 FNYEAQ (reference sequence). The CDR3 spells CASKSTVHQPQHF. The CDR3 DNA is TGTGCTAGCAAATCCACAGTCCATCAGCCCCAGCATTTT.

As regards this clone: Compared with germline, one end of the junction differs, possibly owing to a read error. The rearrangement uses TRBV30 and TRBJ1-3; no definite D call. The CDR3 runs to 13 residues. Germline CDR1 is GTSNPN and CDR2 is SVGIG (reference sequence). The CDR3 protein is CAWENSSGNNIYF. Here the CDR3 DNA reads TGTGCCTGGGAAAATAGCTCTGGAAACAACATATATTTT.